Following are 9 T cell receptor beta chains from one sample sequenced in a study of cytomegalovirus exposure and HLA in healthy donors. Primers for the PCR totalled 60 Vbeta and 13 Jbeta. The data were produced by immunoSEQ multiplex PCR, yet TCRdb's version contains in-frame clones alone and is incomplete. Of about 130,000 clones in the sample, 70% to 80% were seen once. Source material: PBMCs. The receptors come from a woman aged 45-59 years in good health and CMV-seronegative.

This clone occurred a few times. The gene calls are TRBV7-8 and TRBJ2-2, with 13 bases that match TRBD2. The CDR3 runs to 16 residues. After removal of 0 bases from V and 7 bases from J, the junction contained 2 bases not matched to a gene. Per germline, CDR1 SGHVS and CDR2 FQNEAQ. CDR3 in amino acids: CASSLAGLAGIGELFF. DNA for the CDR3: TGTGCCAGCAGCTTAGCGGGACTAGCGGGGATCGGGGAGCTGTTTTTT.

The V gene is TRBV5-4, the J gene TRBJ1-3; D is unresolved. This CDR3 has 15 amino acids. V was pared by 3 bases and J by 0 bases, with 10 bases between. Germline V gives CDR1 SGHNT, CDR2 YYREEE (reference sequence). This CDR3 is CASSSGVPSGNTIYF. As DNA, the CDR3 is TGTGCCAGCAGCTCCGGAGTACCCTCTGGAAACACCATATATTTT.

The chain carries TRBV7-8 and TRBJ1-5; D possibly corresponds to TRBD1 (6 bases). CDR3 length: 13 residues. V lost 4 bases and J 4 bases, leaving 8 bases between the germline ends. Germline-derived CDR1 and CDR2 are SGHVS and FQNEAQ. For the CDR3, the DNA is TGTGCCAGCAGCTACAGGGAAAATCAGCCCCAGCATTTT. Amino acids: CASSYRENQPQHF. The full variable domain, rest sourced from reference TRBV7-8 and TRBJ1-5, is GAGVSQSPRYKVAKRGQDVALRCDPISGHVSLFWYQQALGQGPEFLTYFQNEAQLDKSGLPSDRFFAERPEGSVSTLKIQRTQQEDSAVYLCASSYRENQPQHFGDGTRLSIL.

This chain joins TRBV6-5 and TRBJ2-7; 7 bases map to TRBD2. J lost 3 bases, V lost 1 base, and 6 bases had no gene match. The germline V gene encodes CDR1 MNHEY and CDR2 SVGAGI. CDR3 size: 15 residues. The CDR3 loop reads CASSYFQASGYEQYF. In DNA, the CDR3 is TGTGCCAGCAGTTACTTTCAAGCTAGCGGCTACGAGCAGTACTTC.

The gene calls are TRBV6-1 and TRBJ1-1; D ambiguous. From germline, CDR1 is MNHNS and CDR2 SASEGT. Trimming cost V 3 bases and J 2 bases, with 10 bases left between them. There are 14 residues in the CDR3. The CDR3 reads CASSDSGANTEAFF. In nucleotides, the CDR3 is TGTGCCAGCAGTGACTCCGGAGCTAACACTGAAGCTTTCTTT.

The chain carries TRBV9 and TRBJ1-1; D call uncertain. From germline, CDR1 is SGDLS and CDR2 YYNGEE. This CDR3 comprises 14 residues. Trimming shortened V by 2 bases and J by 0 bases, and 8 bases separated the two germline ends. The CDR3 DNA follows: TGTGCCAGCAGCGTCCAAGCCTTGAACACTGAAGCTTTCTTT. It codes for CASSVQALNTEAFF.

This clone was observed a handful of times. The rearrangement links TRBV2 to TRBJ2-2; 7 nucleotides line up with TRBD2. Trimming took 7 bases from V and 7 from J; bases not matched to a gene: 9. The germline V gene encodes CDR1 SNHLY and CDR2 FYNNEI. The CDR3 extends over 14 amino acids. The CDR3 reads CASTPNGGDGELFF. The CDR3 DNA sequence: TGTGCCAGCACCCCGAATGGGGGGGACGGGGAGCTGTTTTTT.

J is TRBJ2-2 and V is TRBV30; TRBD1 agrees at 9 bases. This CDR3 has 16 amino acids. With V trimmed by 3 bases and J by 0 bases, 5 bases remained unmatched. Germline CDR1 and CDR2: GTSNPN and SVGIG (reference sequence). The CDR3 sequence is CAWSFGDRANTGELFF. CDR3 nucleotides: TGTGCCTGGAGCTTTGGGGACAGGGCGAACACCGGGGAGCTGTTTTTT.

V usage is TRBV29-1 and J usage is TRBJ2-7; TRBD2 matches at 7 bases. Losses at the gene ends were 1 base for V and 2 bases for J; bases not matched to a gene: 11. This CDR3 has 16 amino acids. Germline V gives CDR1 SQVTM, CDR2 ANQGSEA. CDR3 nucleotides: TGCAGCGTTGAAGGTTTTGGTAGTGGGGGGGCCTACGAGCAGTACTTC. Its translation: CSVEGFGSGGAYEQYF.